A single T cell receptor beta chain is shown here with its context. The sample originates from a study of blood T cell repertoires in COVID-19. Trimming cost V 4 bases and J 4 bases, with 17 bases left between them. From germline, CDR1 is SGHRS and CDR2 YFSETQ. CDR3 length equals 16 residues. Data came from immunoSEQ multiplex PCR; TCRdb stores just in-frame clones and leaves some out. The sample records 200,000 to 300,000 clones, roughly 80% being singletons. This clonotype originated in a middle-aged woman who had been exposed to COVID-19. This chain connects TRBV5-1 to TRBJ1-4, with unresolved D. What was sequenced was PBMCs or T cells enriched from blood (not recorded which). The DNA of the CDR3 is TGCGCCAGCAGCCCGGAGGCTTTGGGGAATAATGAAAAACTGTTTTTT. It specifies CASSPEALGNNEKLFF.